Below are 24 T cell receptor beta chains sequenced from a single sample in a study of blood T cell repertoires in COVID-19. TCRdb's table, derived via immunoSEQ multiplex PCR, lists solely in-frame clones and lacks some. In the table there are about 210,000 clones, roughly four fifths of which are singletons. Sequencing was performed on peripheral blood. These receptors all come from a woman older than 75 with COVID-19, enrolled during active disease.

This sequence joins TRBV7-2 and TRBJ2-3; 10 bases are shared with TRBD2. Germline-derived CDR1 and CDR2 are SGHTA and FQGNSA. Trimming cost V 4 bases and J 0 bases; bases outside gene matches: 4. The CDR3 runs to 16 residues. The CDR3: CASSSRTSGSTDTQYF. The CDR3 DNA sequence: TGTGCCAGCAGCTCCCGGACTAGCGGCAGCACAGATACGCAGTATTTT.

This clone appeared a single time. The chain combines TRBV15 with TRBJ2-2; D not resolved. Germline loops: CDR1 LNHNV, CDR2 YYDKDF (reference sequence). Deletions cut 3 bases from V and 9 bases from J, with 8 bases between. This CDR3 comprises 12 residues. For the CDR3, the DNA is TGTGCCACCAGCAGCAGTATGAGGGAGCTGTTTTTT. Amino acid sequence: CATSSSMRELFF.

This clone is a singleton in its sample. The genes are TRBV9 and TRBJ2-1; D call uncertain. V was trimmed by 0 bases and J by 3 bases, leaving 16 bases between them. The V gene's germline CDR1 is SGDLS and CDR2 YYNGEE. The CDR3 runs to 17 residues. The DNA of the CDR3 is TGTGCCAGCAGCGTAGGTCCGGGTGTAATTGGCTACAATGAGCAGTTCTTC. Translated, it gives CASSVGPGVIGYNEQFF.

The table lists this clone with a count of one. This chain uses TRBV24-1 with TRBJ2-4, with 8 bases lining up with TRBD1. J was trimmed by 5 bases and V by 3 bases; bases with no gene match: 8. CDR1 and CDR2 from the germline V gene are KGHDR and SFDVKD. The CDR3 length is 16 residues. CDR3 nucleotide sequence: TGTGCCACCAGTGATGCAGCAGGGGGCAGTGAAAACATTCAGTACTTC. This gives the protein CATSDAAGGSENIQYF.

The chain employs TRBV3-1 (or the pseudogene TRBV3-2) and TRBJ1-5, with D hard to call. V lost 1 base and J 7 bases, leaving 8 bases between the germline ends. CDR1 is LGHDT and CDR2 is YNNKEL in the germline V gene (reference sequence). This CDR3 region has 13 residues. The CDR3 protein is CASSQGQMQPQHF. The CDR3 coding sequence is TGTGCCAGCAGCCAAGGGCAAATGCAGCCCCAGCATTTT.

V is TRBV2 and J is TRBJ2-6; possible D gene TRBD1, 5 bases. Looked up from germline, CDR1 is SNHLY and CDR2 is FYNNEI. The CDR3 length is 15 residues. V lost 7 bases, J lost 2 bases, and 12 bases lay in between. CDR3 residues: CASIEDSPGANVLTF. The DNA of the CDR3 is TGTGCCAGCATCGAAGACAGTCCTGGGGCCAACGTCCTGACTTTC.

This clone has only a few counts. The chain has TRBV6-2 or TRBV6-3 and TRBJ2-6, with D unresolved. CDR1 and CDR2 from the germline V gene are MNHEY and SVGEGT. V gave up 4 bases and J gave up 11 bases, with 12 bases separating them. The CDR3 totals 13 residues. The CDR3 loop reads CASSFLPGDVLTF. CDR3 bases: TGTGCCAGCAGTTTTTTACCCGGAGACGTCCTGACTTTC.

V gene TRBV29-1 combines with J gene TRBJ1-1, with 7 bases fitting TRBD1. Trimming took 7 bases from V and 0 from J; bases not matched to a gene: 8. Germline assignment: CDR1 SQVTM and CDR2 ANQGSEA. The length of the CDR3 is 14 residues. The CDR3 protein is CSGRDSQMNTEAFF. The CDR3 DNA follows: TGCAGCGGTAGGGACAGCCAAATGAACACTGAAGCTTTCTTT. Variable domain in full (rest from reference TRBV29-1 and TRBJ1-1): SAVISQKPSRDICQRGTSLTIQCQVDSQVTMMFWYRQQPGQSLTLIATANQGSEATYESGFVIDKFPISRPNLTFSTLTVSNMSPEDSSIYLCSGRDSQMNTEAFFGQGTRLTVV.

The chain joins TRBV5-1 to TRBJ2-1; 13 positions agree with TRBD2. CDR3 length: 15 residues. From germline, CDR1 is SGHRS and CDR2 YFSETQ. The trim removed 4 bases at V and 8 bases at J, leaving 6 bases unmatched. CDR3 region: CASSEGLAGLDEQFF. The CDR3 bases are TGCGCCAGCAGCGAGGGACTAGCGGGGTTAGATGAGCAGTTCTTC.

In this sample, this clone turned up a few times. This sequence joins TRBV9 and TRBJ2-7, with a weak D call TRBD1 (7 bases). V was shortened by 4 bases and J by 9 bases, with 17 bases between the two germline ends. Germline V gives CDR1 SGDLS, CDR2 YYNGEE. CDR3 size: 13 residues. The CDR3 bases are TGTGCCAGCAGCCCTAGCACAGGGGAGGCGCAGTACTTC. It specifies CASSPSTGEAQYF.

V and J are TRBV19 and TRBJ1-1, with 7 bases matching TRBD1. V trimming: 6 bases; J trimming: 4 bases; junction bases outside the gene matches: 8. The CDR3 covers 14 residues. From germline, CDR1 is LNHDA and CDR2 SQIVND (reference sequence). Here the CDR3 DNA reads TGTGCCAGTAGCGAAACAGGGGTAGGCACTGAAGCTTTCTTT. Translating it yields CASSETGVGTEAFF.

CDR3 region: CASSSASGAQETQYF. The CDR3 DNA is TGTGCCAGCAGCTCGGCTAGCGGAGCCCAAGAGACCCAGTACTTC. The chain carries TRBV5-6 and TRBJ2-5; 7 nucleotides match TRBD2. Germline V gene lookup returns CDR1 SGHDT and CDR2 YYEEEE. With 3 bases clipped from V and 1 base from J, the junction kept 6 bases outside the gene matches. There are 15 residues in the CDR3. Filled out from reference TRBV5-6 and TRBJ2-5, the complete variable domain reads DAGVTQSPTHLIKTRGQQVTLRCSPKSGHDTVSWYQQALGQGPQFIFQYYEEEERQRGNFPDRFSGHQFPNYSSELNVNALLLGDSALYLCASSSASGAQETQYFGPGTRLLVL.

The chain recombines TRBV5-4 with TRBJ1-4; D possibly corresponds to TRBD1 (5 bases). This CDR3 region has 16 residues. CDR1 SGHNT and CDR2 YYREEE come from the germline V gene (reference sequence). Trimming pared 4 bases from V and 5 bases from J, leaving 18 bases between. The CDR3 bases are TGTGCCAGCAGCCAGGGAAATTCCCAGCTAAATGAAAAACTGTTTTTT. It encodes CASSQGNSQLNEKLFF.

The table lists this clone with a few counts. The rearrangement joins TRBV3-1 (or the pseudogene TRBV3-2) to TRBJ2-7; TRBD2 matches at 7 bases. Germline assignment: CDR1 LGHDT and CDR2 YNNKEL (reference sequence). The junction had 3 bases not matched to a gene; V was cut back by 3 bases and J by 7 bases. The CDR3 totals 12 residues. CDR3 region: CASSQGGWEQYF. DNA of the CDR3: TGTGCCAGCAGCCAGGGAGGGTGGGAGCAGTACTTC.

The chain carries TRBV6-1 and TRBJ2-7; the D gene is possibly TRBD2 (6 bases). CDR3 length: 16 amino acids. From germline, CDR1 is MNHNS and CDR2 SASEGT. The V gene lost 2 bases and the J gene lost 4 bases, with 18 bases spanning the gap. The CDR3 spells CASSERLEGRNYEQYF. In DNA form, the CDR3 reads TGTGCCAGCAGTGAACGGTTGGAGGGGAGAAATTACGAGCAGTACTTC.

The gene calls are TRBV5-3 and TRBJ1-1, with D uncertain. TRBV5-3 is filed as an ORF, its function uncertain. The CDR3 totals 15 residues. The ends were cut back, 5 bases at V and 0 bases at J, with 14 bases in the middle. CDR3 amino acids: CARSAVVGLNTEAFF. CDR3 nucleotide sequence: TGTGCCAGAAGTGCGGTTGTCGGATTGAACACTGAAGCTTTCTTT.

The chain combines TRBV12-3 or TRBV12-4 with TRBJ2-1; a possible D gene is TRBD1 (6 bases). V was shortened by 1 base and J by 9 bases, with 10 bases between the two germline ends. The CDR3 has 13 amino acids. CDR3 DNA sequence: TGTGCCAGCAGTTTAGGGGGGCCCGGTGAGCAGTTCTTC. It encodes CASSLGGPGEQFF.

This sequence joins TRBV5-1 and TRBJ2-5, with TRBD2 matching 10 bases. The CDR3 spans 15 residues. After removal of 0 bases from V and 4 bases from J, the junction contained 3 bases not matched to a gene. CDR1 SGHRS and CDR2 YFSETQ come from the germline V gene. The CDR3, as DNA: TGCGCCAGCAGCTTGGGAGCGGGGGGGCGAGAGACCCAGTACTTC. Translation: CASSLGAGGRETQYF.

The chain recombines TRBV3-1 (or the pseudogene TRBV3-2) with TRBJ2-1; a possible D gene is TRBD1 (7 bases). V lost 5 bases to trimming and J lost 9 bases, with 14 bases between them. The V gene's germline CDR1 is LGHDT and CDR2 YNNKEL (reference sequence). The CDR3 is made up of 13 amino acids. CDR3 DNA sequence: TGTGCCAGCAGCTACGGCAGGGGGGCTGAGCAGTTCTTC. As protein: CASSYGRGAEQFF.

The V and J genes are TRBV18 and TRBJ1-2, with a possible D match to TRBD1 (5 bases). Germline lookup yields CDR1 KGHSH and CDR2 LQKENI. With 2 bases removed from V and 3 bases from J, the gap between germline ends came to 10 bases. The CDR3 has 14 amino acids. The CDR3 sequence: CASSPLFRDYGYTF. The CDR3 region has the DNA TGTGCCAGCTCACCATTATTCAGGGACTATGGCTACACCTTC.

CDR3 DNA sequence: TGTGCCAGCAGTTTAGGGAGTTACGATGGCTACACCTTC. Amino acids: CASSLGSYDGYTF. This sequence joins TRBV12-3 or TRBV12-4 and TRBJ1-2; no firm D call. Trimming shortened V by 1 base and J by 6 bases, and 9 bases separated the two germline ends. The CDR3 covers 13 residues.

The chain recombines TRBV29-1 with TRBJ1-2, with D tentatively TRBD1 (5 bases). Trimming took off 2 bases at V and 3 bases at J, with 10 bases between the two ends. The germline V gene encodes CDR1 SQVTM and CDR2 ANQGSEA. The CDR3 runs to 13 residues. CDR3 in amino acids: CSVEPRGDYGYTF. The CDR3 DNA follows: TGCAGCGTTGAACCGCGGGGCGACTATGGCTACACCTTC.

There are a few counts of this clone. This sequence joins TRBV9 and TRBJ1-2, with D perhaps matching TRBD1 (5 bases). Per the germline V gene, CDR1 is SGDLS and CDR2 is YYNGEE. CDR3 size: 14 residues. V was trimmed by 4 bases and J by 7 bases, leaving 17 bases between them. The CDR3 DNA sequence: TGTGCCAGCAGCCTCGGACAAGGGCAGGGTGGCTACACCTTC. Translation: CASSLGQGQGGYTF.

CDR3 in DNA: TGTGCCAGTAGTATTTGGCCCCTCGGGGAGACATTCCGGTACGAGCAGTACTTC. It encodes CASSIWPLGETFRYEQYF. The J gene is TRBJ2-7, the V gene TRBV19, with D perhaps TRBD2 (5 bases). V lost 3 bases, J lost 4 bases, and 25 bases lay in between. This CDR3 spans 18 amino acids. Looked up from germline, CDR1 is LNHDA and CDR2 is SQIVND (reference sequence).